The present entry profiles one T cell receptor (beta chain) with its context. Genomic DNA (from each subset) was split evenly across several immunoSEQ plates. Some clones are missing from TCRdb's copy, which holds only in-frame ones; the method was immunoSEQ multiplex PCR. The sample lists about 2 million clones, 85% to 95% seen once, with around 1.1% in the top ten. This entry is derived from a study of shared clonotypes between healthy human individuals. Cells designated naive CD8 were CD45RO-negative and were positively selected for CCR7, with terminally differentiated effector memory CD45RA+ cells excluded. The germline gives CDR1 MNHEY, CDR2 SVGAGI. Trimming pared 2 bases from V and 1 base from J, leaving 11 bases between. The CDR3 length is 15 residues.

The sample was naive CD8+ T cells sorted from blood. The receptor comes from a man younger than 35 in good health. The genes are TRBV6-5 and TRBJ2-5; D might be TRBD1 (6 bases). The CDR3 bases are TGTGCCAGCAGTTACACGCACAGGGTCCAAGAGACCCAGTACTTC. Amino acids: CASSYTHRVQETQYF.